The present TCR beta chain was sequenced within a study of T cell changes during pregnancy in multiple sclerosis. Using immunoSEQ multiplex PCR, the repertoire was profiled, and TCRdb retains in-frame clones only, with some absent. The sample contains 40,000 to 45,000 clones, 85% to 90% of which appear only once. With 2 bases clipped from V and 1 base from J, the junction kept 1 base outside the gene matches. The CDR3 spans 14 residues. CDR1 and CDR2 from the germline V gene are MNHNY and SVGAGI (reference sequence). This clonotype was sampled from a female donor in good health, enrolled as a control in a pregnancy study. The specimen comprised CD8+ T cells from peripheral blood mononuclear cells, sampled after pregnancy. The gene calls are TRBV6-6 and TRBJ2-5; 7 nucleotides align to TRBD1. For the CDR3, the DNA is TGTGCCAGCAGTTACGGGACAGCCCAAGAGACCCAGTACTTC. Translation gives CASSYGTAQETQYF.